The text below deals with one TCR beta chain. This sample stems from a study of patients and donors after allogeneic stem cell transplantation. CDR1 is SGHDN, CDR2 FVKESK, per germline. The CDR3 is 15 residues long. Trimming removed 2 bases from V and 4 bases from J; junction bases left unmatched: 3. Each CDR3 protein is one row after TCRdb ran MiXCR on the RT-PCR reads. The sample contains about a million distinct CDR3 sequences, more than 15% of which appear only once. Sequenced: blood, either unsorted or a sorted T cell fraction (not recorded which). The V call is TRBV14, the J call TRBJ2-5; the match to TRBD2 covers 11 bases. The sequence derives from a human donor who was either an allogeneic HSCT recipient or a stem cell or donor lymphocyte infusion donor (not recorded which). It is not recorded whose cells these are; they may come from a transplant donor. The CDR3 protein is CASSQTGLAAETQYF. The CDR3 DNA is TGTGCCAGCAGCCAAACGGGACTAGCGGCAGAGACCCAGTACTTC.